Below, 18 T cell receptor beta chains from the same sample are listed, as sequenced in a study of post-analysis software for immune sequencing data. Study-wide findings and caveats: Patients used four to six TRBV segments, including TRBV5-6, TRBV5-1 and TRBV20-1, more often than controls.

For these receptors, no antigen is known. Unique-molecular-identifier-tagged TCR beta cDNA libraries were used. One entry per CDR3 protein results from TCRdb running MiXCR on the PCR reads. The sample holds 350,000 to 450,000 distinct CDR3 sequences; about 39% are singletons and the top ten take 7.6%. The sequencing input was blood. The source is a girl aged 2 to 9 with multiple sclerosis.

The V call is TRBV24-1, the J call TRBJ2-3; 9 nucleotides line up with TRBD2. The CDR3 loop spans 16 amino acids. Germline CDR1 KGHDR, CDR2 SFDVKD. V shed 2 bases and J 3 bases; nucleotides not matched to a gene: 5. CDR3 DNA sequence: TGTGCCACCAGTGATTCGACTAGCGGCCTAACAGATACGCAGTATTTT. This codes for CATSDSTSGLTDTQYF.

The V call is TRBV6-5, the J call TRBJ2-3; D not certain. This CDR3 spans 14 amino acids. The V and J ends lost 5 bases and 1 base respectively, with 10 bases between them. CDR1 MNHEY and CDR2 SVGAGI come from the germline V gene. Here the CDR3 reads CASSDPEGTDTQYF. In DNA form, the CDR3 reads TGTGCCAGCAGTGACCCCGAGGGCACAGATACGCAGTATTTT.

There are a few counts of this clonotype. The rearrangement links TRBV11-2 to TRBJ2-7, with D unresolved. This CDR3 is 11 amino acids long. V lost 3 bases and J 5 bases, leaving 5 bases between the germline ends. In germline, CDR1 is SGHAT, CDR2 FQNNGV. Written as DNA, the CDR3 is TGTGCCAGCAGCTTTATGGACGAGCAGTACTTC. Protein product: CASSFMDEQYF.

V usage is TRBV7-6 and J usage is TRBJ1-1; 9 bases are a match to TRBD1. The CDR3 runs 15 residues. V lost 5 bases to trimming and J lost 8 bases; unmatched junction nucleotides: 12. The germline gives CDR1 SGHVS, CDR2 FNYEAQ. Written as DNA, the CDR3 is TGTGCCAGCAGCCCTAGCGCCGGGACAGGGTTGGAAGCTTTCTTT. It encodes CASSPSAGTGLEAFF.

This chain connects TRBV29-1 to TRBJ2-1; the D gene is possibly TRBD2 (5 bases). Trimming stripped 4 bases from V and 0 bases from J, with 10 bases between. The germline gives CDR1 SQVTM, CDR2 ANQGSEA. This CDR3 is built from 14 residues. This CDR3 is CSVVDGNSYNEQFF. The CDR3, as DNA: TGCAGCGTTGTCGACGGGAACTCCTACAATGAGCAGTTCTTC.

Details on this clonotype: With a much larger clone just one base away, this may be a read error. The rearrangement uses TRBV6-5 and TRBJ2-3; D call uncertain. The CDR3 is made up of 14 amino acids. The germline CDR1 and CDR2 sequences are MNHEY and SVGAGI. As DNA, the CDR3 is TGTGCCGGCAGCCGCGACGGGCGCACAGATACGCAGTATTTT. It specifies CAGSRDGRTDTQYF.

This clonotype showed up just a few times. The chain joins TRBV14 to TRBJ2-1, with unresolved D. Trimming stripped 3 bases from V and 4 bases from J, with 13 bases between. CDR1 is SGHDN, CDR2 FVKESK, per germline. The length of the CDR3 is 15 residues. This CDR3 is CASSHAYNPYNEQFF. The CDR3 DNA follows: TGTGCCAGCAGCCACGCCTACAACCCTTACAATGAGCAGTTCTTC.

The chain joins TRBV12-3 or TRBV12-4 to TRBJ1-6; TRBD1 matches at 8 bases. The CDR3 is made up of 15 amino acids. Unmatched junction bases numbered 11, after V lost 6 bases and J lost 10 bases. This CDR3 reads CASSPDRGGESPLHF. DNA for the CDR3: TGTGCCAGCAGCCCTGACAGGGGAGGAGAATCACCCCTCCACTTT.

The V and J genes are TRBV13 and TRBJ2-7; TRBD1 might be the D (6 bases). Germline V gene data show CDR1 as PRHDT and CDR2 as FYEKMQ (reference sequence). Trimming shortened V by 1 base and J by 4 bases, and 17 bases separated the two germline ends. The CDR3 has 16 residues. The CDR3 protein is CASSLATGQLRYEQYF. The CDR3 region has the DNA TGTGCCAGCAGCTTAGCGACAGGCCAGCTAAGATACGAGCAGTACTTC.

V is TRBV29-1 and J is TRBJ2-7; D might be TRBD2 (6 bases). V lost 1 base and J lost 3, with 16 bases in between. This CDR3 comprises 15 residues. CDR1 and CDR2 (germline): SQVTM, ANQGSEA. Here the CDR3 DNA reads TGCAGCGTTGAAGCCGGGGCGGGGCCGAACTACGAGCAGTACTTC. Protein: CSVEAGAGPNYEQYF.

The chain links TRBV7-2 to TRBJ1-2; 10 bases fit TRBD1. V shed 1 base, J shed 12 bases, and the junction held 11 bases outside the gene matches. The CDR3 is 15 amino acids. CDR1 and CDR2 (germline): SGHTA, FQGNSA. The CDR3 nucleotides are TGTGCCAGCAGCTTAGTAGGGGGGACAGGGGCTGTTAACACCTTC. It specifies CASSLVGGTGAVNTF. The whole variable domain, filled in from reference TRBV7-2 and TRBJ1-2, reads GAGVSQSPSNKVTEKGKDVELRCDPISGHTALYWYRQSLGQGLEFLIYFQGNSAPDKSGLPSDRFSAERTGGSVSTLTIQRTQQEDSAVYLCASSLVGGTGAVNTFGSGTRLTVV.

The chain recombines TRBV20-1 with TRBJ2-7; D possibly corresponds to TRBD1 (5 bases). Trimming removed 2 bases at V and 2 bases at J, with 13 bases between. CDR1 is DFQATT, CDR2 SNEGSKA, per germline (reference sequence). The CDR3 spans 14 residues. The CDR3 reads CSARRAGKTYEQYF. Here the CDR3 DNA reads TGCAGTGCTAGAAGGGCAGGGAAAACCTACGAGCAGTACTTC.

This clonotype showed up just a few times. V and J are TRBV5-1 and TRBJ2-5; unclear D gene. Germline V gene lookup returns CDR1 SGHRS and CDR2 YFSETQ. V was cut by 1 base and J by 6 bases, with 4 bases left in between. CDR3 length equals 11 residues. The CDR3 DNA sequence: TGCGCCAGCAGCTTGTTGAAGACCCAGTACTTC. Its translation: CASSLLKTQYF. Using reference TRBV5-1 and TRBJ2-5 for the parts outside the CDR3, the full variable domain is KAGVTQTPRYLIKTRGQQVTLSCSPISGHRSVSWYQQTPGQGLQFLFEYFSETQRNKGNFPGRFSGRQFSNSRSEMNVSTLELGDSALYLCASSLLKTQYFGPGTRLLVL.

This clonotype was counted between two and nine times. This chain uses TRBV2 with TRBJ1-5, with 8 bases that match TRBD1. Unmatched junction bases numbered 7, after V lost 2 bases and J lost 7 bases. Germline V gene lookup returns CDR1 SNHLY and CDR2 FYNNEI. CDR3 length equals 15 residues. DNA for the CDR3: TGTGCCAGCAGTGAATACGGACAGGGTAGACAGCCCCAGCATTTT. Translating gives CASSEYGQGRQPQHF.

The CDR3 here is CASRENLAGDTQYF. DNA of the CDR3: TGTGCCAGCAGGGAAAACTTGGCTGGGGATACGCAGTATTTT. The chain joins TRBV5-6 to TRBJ2-3; D gene uncertain. From germline, CDR1 is SGHDT and CDR2 YYEEEE. Trimming took 5 bases from V and 6 from J, leaving 16 bases between them. The CDR3 has 14 residues.

V gene TRBV7-2 combines with J gene TRBJ2-5; TRBD1 is a possible D gene (8 bases). The end of the DNA fits TRBJ2-7 better, so the J call may be wrong. This CDR3 contains 16 residues. Per the germline V gene, CDR1 is SGHTA and CDR2 is FQGNSA. CDR3 region: CASSLGGGRGRYEQYF. DNA of the CDR3: TGTGCCAGCAGCTTGGGCGGGGGCAGGGGGCGATACGAGCAGTACTTC.

This clonotype has just a few counts. The chain links TRBV7-9 to TRBJ2-4; D is unclear. Germline assignment: CDR1 SEHNR and CDR2 FQNEAQ (reference sequence). The V and J ends lost 5 bases and 8 bases respectively, with 13 bases between them. The CDR3 has 13 residues. The CDR3 nucleotides are TGTGCCAGCAGCGGCAACCCGGTGGACATTCAGTACTTC. As protein: CASSGNPVDIQYF.

The rearrangement links TRBV6-4 to TRBJ1-1; D may be TRBD1 (6 bases). The germline V gene has CDR1 MRHNA and CDR2 SNTAGT. The CDR3 covers 17 residues. V lost 2 bases, J lost 1 base, and 17 bases lay in between. The CDR3 nucleotides read TGTGCCAGCAGTGACCTAAGCAGACAGGACCCGAACACTGAAGCTTTCTTT. The encoded protein is CASSDLSRQDPNTEAFF.